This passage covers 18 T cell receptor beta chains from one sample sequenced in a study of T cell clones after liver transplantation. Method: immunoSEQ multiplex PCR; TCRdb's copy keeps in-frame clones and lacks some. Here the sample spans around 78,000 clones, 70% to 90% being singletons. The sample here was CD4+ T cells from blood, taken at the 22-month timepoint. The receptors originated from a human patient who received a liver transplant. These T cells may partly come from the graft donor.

The CDR3 DNA reads TGTGCCAGCAGTGAACGGGGGGTCCCTCCTGAGCAGTTCTTC. Protein product: CASSERGVPPEQFF. The V gene is TRBV2, the J gene TRBJ2-1; 7 positions match TRBD2. CDR3 length: 14 residues. Germline V CDR1 and CDR2: SNHLY, FYNNEI. V shed 2 bases, J shed 9 bases, and the junction held 7 bases outside the gene matches.

The CDR3 is CASSYSNRGSYEQYF. The CDR3, as DNA: TGTGCCAGCAGTTACTCGAACAGGGGCTCCTACGAGCAGTACTTC. This sequence joins TRBV6-5 and TRBJ2-7; 7 positions match TRBD1. With 0 bases clipped from V and 0 bases from J, the junction kept 2 bases outside the gene matches. The CDR3 length is 15 residues. The germline gives CDR1 MNHEY, CDR2 SVGAGI.

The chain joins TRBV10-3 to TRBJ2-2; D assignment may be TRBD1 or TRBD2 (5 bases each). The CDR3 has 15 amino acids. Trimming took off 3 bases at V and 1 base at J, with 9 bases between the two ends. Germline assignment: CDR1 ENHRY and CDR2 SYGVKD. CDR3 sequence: CAISDEGWNTGELFF. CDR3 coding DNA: TGTGCCATCAGTGATGAGGGGTGGAACACCGGGGAGCTGTTTTTT.

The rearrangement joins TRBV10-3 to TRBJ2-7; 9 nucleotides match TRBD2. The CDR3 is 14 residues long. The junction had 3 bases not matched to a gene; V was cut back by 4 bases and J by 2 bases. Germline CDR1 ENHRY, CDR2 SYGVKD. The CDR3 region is CAISATSGPYEQYF. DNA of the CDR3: TGTGCCATCAGTGCGACTAGCGGCCCCTACGAGCAGTACTTC.

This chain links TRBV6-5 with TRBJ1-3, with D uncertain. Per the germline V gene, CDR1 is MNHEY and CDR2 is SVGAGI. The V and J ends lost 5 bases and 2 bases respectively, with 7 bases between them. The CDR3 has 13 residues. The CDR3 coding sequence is TGTGCCAGCAGTCCCGACGCTGGAAACACCATATATTTT. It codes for CASSPDAGNTIYF.

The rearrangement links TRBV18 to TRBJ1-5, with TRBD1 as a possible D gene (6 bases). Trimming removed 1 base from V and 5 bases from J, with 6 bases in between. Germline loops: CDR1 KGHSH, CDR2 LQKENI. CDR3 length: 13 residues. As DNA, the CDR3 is TGTGCCAGCTCACCACAGGGGGATCAGCCCCAGCATTTT. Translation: CASSPQGDQPQHF. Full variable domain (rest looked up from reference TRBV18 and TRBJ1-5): NAGVMQNPRHLVRRRGQEARLRCSPMKGHSHVYWYRQLPEEGLKFMVYLQKENIIDESGMPKERFSAEFPKEGPSILRIQQVVRGDSAAYFCASSPQGDQPQHFGDGTRLSIL.

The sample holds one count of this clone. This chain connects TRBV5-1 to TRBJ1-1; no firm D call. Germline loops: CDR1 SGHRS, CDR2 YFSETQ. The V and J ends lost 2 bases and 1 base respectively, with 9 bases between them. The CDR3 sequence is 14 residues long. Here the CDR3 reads CASSLTVSNTEAFF. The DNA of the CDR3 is TGCGCCAGCAGCTTAACGGTTTCGAACACTGAAGCTTTCTTT.

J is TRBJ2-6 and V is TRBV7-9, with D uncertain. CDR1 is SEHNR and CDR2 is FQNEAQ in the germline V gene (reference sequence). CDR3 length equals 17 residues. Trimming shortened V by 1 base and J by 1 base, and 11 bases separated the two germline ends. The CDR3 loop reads CASSLGALTSGANVLTF. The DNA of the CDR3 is TGTGCCAGCAGCTTAGGGGCCCTAACATCTGGGGCCAACGTCCTGACTTTC.

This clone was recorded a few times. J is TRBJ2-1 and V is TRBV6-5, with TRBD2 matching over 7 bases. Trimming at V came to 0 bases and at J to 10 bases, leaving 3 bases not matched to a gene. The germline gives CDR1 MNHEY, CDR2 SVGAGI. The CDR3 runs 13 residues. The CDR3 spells CASSYSSGLEQFF. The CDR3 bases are TGTGCCAGCAGTTACTCTTCGGGACTAGAGCAGTTCTTC.

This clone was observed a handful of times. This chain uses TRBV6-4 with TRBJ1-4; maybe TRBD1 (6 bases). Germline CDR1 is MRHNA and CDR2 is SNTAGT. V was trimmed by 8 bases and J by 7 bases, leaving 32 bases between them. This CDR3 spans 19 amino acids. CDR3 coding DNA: TGTGCCAGCCCGTGGGGCAGGGGCGGTTGGCTGCGCAGTGTTGAAAAACTGTTTTTT. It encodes CASPWGRGGWLRSVEKLFF.

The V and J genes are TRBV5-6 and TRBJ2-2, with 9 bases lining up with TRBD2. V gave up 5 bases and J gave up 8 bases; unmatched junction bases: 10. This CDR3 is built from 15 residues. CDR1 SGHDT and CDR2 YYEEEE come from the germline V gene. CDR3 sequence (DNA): TGTGCCAGCAGAAAGACTAGCGGTACCGTTGGGGAGCTGTTTTTT. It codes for CASRKTSGTVGELFF.

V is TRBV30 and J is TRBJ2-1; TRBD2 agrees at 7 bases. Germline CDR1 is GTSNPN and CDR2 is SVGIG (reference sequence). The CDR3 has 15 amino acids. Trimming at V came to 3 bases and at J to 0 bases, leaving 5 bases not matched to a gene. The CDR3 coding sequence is TGTGCCTGGAGGCGGGCGGGAGCCTCCTACAATGAGCAGTTCTTC. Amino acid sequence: CAWRRAGASYNEQFF. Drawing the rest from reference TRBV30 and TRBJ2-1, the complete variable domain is SQTIHQWPATLVQPVGSPLSLECTVEGTSNPNLYWYRQAAGRGLQLLFYSVGIGQISSEVPQNLSASRPQDRQFILSSKKLLLSDSGFYLCAWRRAGASYNEQFFGPGTRLTVL.

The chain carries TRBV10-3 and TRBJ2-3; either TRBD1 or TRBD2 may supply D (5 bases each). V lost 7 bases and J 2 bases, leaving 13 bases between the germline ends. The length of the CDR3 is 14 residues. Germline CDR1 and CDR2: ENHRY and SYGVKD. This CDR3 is CAITEGPLTDTQYF. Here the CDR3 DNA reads TGTGCCATCACCGAGGGGCCCCTCACAGATACGCAGTATTTT.

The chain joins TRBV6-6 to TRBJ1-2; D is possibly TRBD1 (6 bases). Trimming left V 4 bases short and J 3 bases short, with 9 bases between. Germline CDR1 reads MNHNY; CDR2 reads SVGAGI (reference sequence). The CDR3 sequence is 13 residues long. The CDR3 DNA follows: TGTGCCAGCAGTTCCCCAGGGGACTATGGCTACACCTTC. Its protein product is CASSSPGDYGYTF.

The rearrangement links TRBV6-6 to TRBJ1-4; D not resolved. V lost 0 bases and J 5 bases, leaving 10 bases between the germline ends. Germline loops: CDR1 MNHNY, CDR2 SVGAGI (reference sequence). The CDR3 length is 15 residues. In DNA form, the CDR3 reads TGTGCCAGCAGTTACTCCCCCGAGGTGAATGAAAAACTGTTTTTT. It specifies CASSYSPEVNEKLFF.

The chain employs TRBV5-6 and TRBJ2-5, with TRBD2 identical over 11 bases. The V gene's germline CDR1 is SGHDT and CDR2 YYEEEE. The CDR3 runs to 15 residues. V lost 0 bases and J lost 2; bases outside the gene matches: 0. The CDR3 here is CASSLGLAGQETQYF. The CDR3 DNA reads TGTGCCAGCAGCTTGGGACTAGCGGGACAAGAGACCCAGTACTTC.

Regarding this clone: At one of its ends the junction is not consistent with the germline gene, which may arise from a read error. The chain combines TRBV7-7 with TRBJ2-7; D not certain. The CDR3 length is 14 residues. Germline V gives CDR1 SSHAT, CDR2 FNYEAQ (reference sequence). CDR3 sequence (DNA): TGTGCTAGCAGCTTGTCAGCAGACCACTACGAGCAGTACTTC. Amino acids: CASSLSADHYEQYF.

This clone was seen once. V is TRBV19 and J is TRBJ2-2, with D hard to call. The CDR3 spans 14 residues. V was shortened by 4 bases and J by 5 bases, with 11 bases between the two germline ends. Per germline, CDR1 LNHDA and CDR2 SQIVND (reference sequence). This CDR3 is CASSRSLRTGELFF. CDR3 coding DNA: TGTGCCAGTAGTAGGTCATTACGGACCGGGGAGCTGTTTTTT.